Below, 30 T cell receptor beta chains from the same sample are listed, as sequenced in a study of OX40 agonist ivuxolimab in advanced cancers. Profiled with immunoSEQ multiplex PCR; TCRdb holds only in-frame clones, not every one. The repertoire has 60,000 to 75,000 clones, around 80% of them found once; the top ten carry 0.95% to 1.5%. The sequences come from CD4+ or CD8+ T cells sorted from blood, collected in a trial of the OX40 agonist ivuxolimab. The receptor set was obtained from an adult with an advanced solid tumor such as melanoma, head and neck, liver or kidney cancer.

The rearrangement joins TRBV4-1 to TRBJ1-1; 9 nucleotides line up with TRBD1. This CDR3 is built from 15 residues. CDR1 and CDR2 from the germline V gene are MGHRA and YSYEKL. V was clipped by 4 bases and J by 11 bases; unmatched bases: 14. CDR3 loop: CASSPLGGTGTYAFF. The CDR3 bases are TGCGCCAGCAGCCCTCTAGGCGGGACAGGGACGTACGCTTTCTTT.

V usage is TRBV14 and J usage is TRBJ2-5; weak D call: TRBD1 (5 bases). The germline V gene encodes CDR1 SGHDN and CDR2 FVKESK. This CDR3 has 14 amino acids. V was shortened by 0 bases and J by 5 bases, with 10 bases between the two germline ends. The CDR3: CASSQDRVRETQYF. The CDR3 nucleotides are TGTGCCAGCAGCCAAGACAGGGTTCGGGAGACCCAGTACTTC.

The genes are TRBV6-5 and TRBJ2-1; 7 bases line up with TRBD1. Unmatched junction bases numbered 6, after V lost 7 bases and J lost 9 bases. This CDR3 comprises 12 residues. Looked up from germline, CDR1 is MNHEY and CDR2 is SVGAGI. CDR3 residues: CASTQGDGEQFF. The CDR3 nucleotides read TGTGCCAGCACCCAGGGGGATGGTGAGCAGTTCTTC.

The chain joins TRBV6-1 to TRBJ2-5; TRBD2 agrees at 8 bases. The CDR3 sequence is 14 residues long. Germline CDR1 reads MNHNS; CDR2 reads SASEGT. The V segment lost 7 bases and the J segment 5 bases; nucleotides outside the gene matches: 9. This chain's CDR3 is CASTLSGKGETQYF. Here the CDR3 DNA reads TGTGCCAGCACCCTTAGCGGGAAAGGTGAGACCCAGTACTTC.

A note on this clone: The identical CDR3 is also encoded by other nucleotide sequences in the sample. The chain couples TRBV19 to TRBJ2-5, with TRBD1 identical over 11 bases. Germline assignment: CDR1 LNHDA and CDR2 SQIVND (reference sequence). This CDR3 has 15 residues. V gave up 4 bases and J gave up 4 bases; unmatched junction bases: 5. The CDR3 bases are TGTGCCAGTAGTACTGGGACAGGGGGTTTAGAGACCCAGTACTTC. Amino acid sequence: CASSTGTGGLETQYF.

The rearrangement uses TRBV19 and TRBJ2-5; D not resolved. CDR1 LNHDA and CDR2 SQIVND come from the germline V gene (reference sequence). V was clipped by 4 bases and J by 5 bases, with 5 bases between them. This CDR3 spans 11 amino acids. Here the CDR3 reads CASSTGETQYF. DNA of the CDR3: TGTGCCAGTAGTACCGGGGAGACCCAGTACTTC.

The chain joins TRBV7-2 to TRBJ2-7; 7 positions match TRBD2. The CDR3 extends over 16 amino acids. Germline CDR1 SGHTA, CDR2 FQGNSA. Trimming cost V 4 bases and J 3 bases; bases outside gene matches: 12. CDR3 protein: CASSSHRLSGNYEQYF. Written as DNA, the CDR3 is TGTGCCAGCAGCTCTCACCGCCTGAGCGGGAACTACGAGCAGTACTTC.

In this sample, this clone turned up once. The V and J genes are TRBV4-2 and TRBJ2-3; 10 nucleotides agree with TRBD2. The germline V gene encodes CDR1 LGHNA and CDR2 YNFKEQ. The CDR3 length is 17 residues. Losses at the gene ends were 5 bases for V and 1 base for J; bases not matched to a gene: 9. The chain's CDR3 is CASSSQRGGHGTDTQYF. CDR3 bases: TGTGCCAGCAGCTCCCAGCGGGGGGGCCACGGCACAGATACGCAGTATTTT.

The chain employs TRBV29-1 and TRBJ1-1; 9 bases fit TRBD1. The CDR3 spans 13 residues. CDR1 and CDR2 from the germline V gene are SQVTM and ANQGSEA. V shed 7 bases, J shed 5 bases, and the junction held 8 bases outside the gene matches. CDR3 coding DNA: TGCAGCGCCACCTTGACAGGGGGAACTGAAGCTTTCTTT. Translation: CSATLTGGTEAFF.

The chain links TRBV7-8 to TRBJ2-1, with D possibly matching TRBD2 (6 bases). This CDR3 region has 15 residues. The germline CDR1 and CDR2 sequences are SGHVS and FQNEAQ. Trimming cost V 4 bases and J 7 bases, with 17 bases left between them. CDR3 protein: CASSSLAVSSNEQFF. DNA for the CDR3: TGTGCCAGCAGCTCATTAGCGGTTAGTAGTAATGAGCAGTTCTTC. The entire variable domain, with the rest obtained from reference TRBV7-8 and TRBJ2-1, is as follows: GAGVSQSPRYKVAKRGQDVALRCDPISGHVSLFWYQQALGQGPEFLTYFQNEAQLDKSGLPSDRFFAERPEGSVSTLKIQRTQQEDSAVYLCASSSLAVSSNEQFFGPGTRLTVL.

J is TRBJ1-3 and V is TRBV4-1; D is unclear. Per germline, CDR1 MGHRA and CDR2 YSYEKL. Trimming cost V 2 bases and J 0 bases, with 11 bases left between them. The CDR3 is 16 amino acids. The CDR3 reads CASSQLWVPSGNTIYF. The CDR3 DNA sequence: TGCGCCAGCAGCCAATTGTGGGTCCCCTCTGGAAACACCATATATTTT.

A single count supports this clone. The rearrangement joins TRBV7-8 to TRBJ2-7; 7 positions match TRBD1. The CDR3 covers 13 residues. Trimming at V came to 4 bases and at J to 6 bases, leaving 6 bases not matched to a gene. Germline CDR1 reads SGHVS; CDR2 reads FQNEAQ. CDR3 sequence reads: CASSWGTVREQYF. The CDR3 region has the DNA TGTGCCAGCAGCTGGGGGACAGTCCGCGAGCAGTACTTC.

V is TRBV6-1 and J is TRBJ1-2; D not certain. Trimming removed 2 bases from V and 3 bases from J, with 7 bases in between. The germline CDR1 and CDR2 sequences are MNHNS and SASEGT. The CDR3 is 13 residues long. Here the CDR3 reads CASSETIDYGYTF. CDR3 nucleotide sequence: TGTGCCAGCAGTGAAACCATAGACTATGGCTACACCTTC.

The chain couples TRBV30 to TRBJ2-3; 7 positions agree with TRBD1. The CDR3 has 14 residues. The V gene end was trimmed by 0 bases and the J gene end by 2 bases; junction bases not matched to a gene: 2. The germline gives CDR1 GTSNPN, CDR2 SVGIG (reference sequence). CDR3: CAWSVTGATDTQYF. CDR3 DNA: TGTGCCTGGAGTGTAACAGGGGCCACAGATACGCAGTATTTT. Full variable domain (missing parts from reference TRBV30 and TRBJ2-3): SQTIHQWPATLVQPVGSPLSLECTVEGTSNPNLYWYRQAAGRGLQLLFYSVGIGQISSEVPQNLSASRPQDRQFILSSKKLLLSDSGFYLCAWSVTGATDTQYFGPGTRLTVL.

The gene calls are TRBV11-1 and TRBJ2-7; 11 bases fit TRBD1. Germline V gene sequence: CDR1 SGHAT, CDR2 FQDESV (reference sequence). CDR3 size: 16 residues. J lost 8 bases, V lost 1 base, and 10 bases had no gene match. CDR3 sequence (DNA): TGTGCCAGCAGCTTAGGCTCAGGACAGGGGGCAAGAAAGCAGTACTTC. Translation gives CASSLGSGQGARKQYF.

As DNA, the CDR3 is TGTGCCAGCAGTCCAATTATACAGGGTCAGCCCCAGCATTTT. Residues: CASSPIIQGQPQHF. The chain joins TRBV6-1 to TRBJ1-5; TRBD1 might be the D (6 bases). Germline V CDR1 and CDR2: MNHNS, SASEGT. The CDR3 length is 14 residues. V lost 5 bases and J lost 6, with 14 bases in between.

The chain has TRBV5-1 and TRBJ2-3; 8 bases are shared with TRBD2. This CDR3 is 16 amino acids long. The V gene's germline CDR1 is SGHRS and CDR2 YFSETQ. Trimming took 0 bases from V and 2 from J; bases not matched to a gene: 5. The CDR3 DNA reads as TGCGCCAGCAGCTTGGGTACGGGGGGGTTCACAGATACGCAGTATTTT. It specifies CASSLGTGGFTDTQYF.

The chain recombines TRBV11-2 with TRBJ1-5; D gene ambiguous. The CDR3 extends over 13 amino acids. From germline, CDR1 is SGHAT and CDR2 FQNNGV. Trimming took 1 base from V and 11 from J, leaving 12 bases between them. CDR3 protein: CASSLARQEAQHF. In DNA form, the CDR3 reads TGTGCCAGCAGCTTAGCTCGCCAGGAGGCCCAGCATTTT.

The table lists this clone with many counts. V and J are TRBV19 and TRBJ1-4; TRBD1 agrees at 7 bases. The CDR3 runs to 14 residues. Germline V lookup: CDR1 LNHDA, CDR2 SQIVND (reference sequence). With V trimmed by 5 bases and J by 5 bases, 5 bases remained unmatched. CDR3: CASSRQGWNEKLFF. The CDR3 bases are TGTGCCAGTAGTCGACAGGGATGGAATGAAAAACTGTTTTTT. Based on the CDR3 plus reference TRBV19 and TRBJ1-4, the full variable domain is DGGITQSPKYLFRKEGQNVTLSCEQNLNHDAMYWYRQDPGQGLRLIYYSQIVNDFQKGDIAEGYSVSREKKESFPLTVTSAQKNPTAFYLCASSRQGWNEKLFFGSGTQLSVL.

The chain links TRBV10-3 to TRBJ1-2; D perhaps matches TRBD1 (5 bases). The V and J ends lost 7 bases and 2 bases respectively, with 11 bases between them. The CDR3 loop spans 13 amino acids. Germline V gene data show CDR1 as ENHRY and CDR2 as SYGVKD. CDR3 loop: CAITMTENYGYTF. CDR3 in DNA: TGTGCCATCACTATGACAGAGAACTATGGCTACACCTTC.

V and J are TRBV4-2 and TRBJ2-3; D may be TRBD2 (5 bases). The CDR3 consists of 13 residues. The germline V gene encodes CDR1 LGHNA and CDR2 YNFKEQ. V was cut by 2 bases and J by 6 bases, with 9 bases left in between. The CDR3 is CASSQRPGDTQYF. The CDR3 region has the DNA TGTGCCAGCAGCCAACGGCCGGGGGATACGCAGTATTTT.

The genes are TRBV18 and TRBJ1-2; no reliable D call. The V gene lost 4 bases and the J gene lost 7 bases, with 16 bases spanning the gap. Looked up from germline, CDR1 is KGHSH and CDR2 is LQKENI. The CDR3 is 14 residues long. The CDR3 bases are TGTGCCAGCTCACTAGAGACCCGCATCGGTGGCTACACCTTC. It is translated as CASSLETRIGGYTF.

The CDR3 loop is CATYRQGDTEAFF. As DNA, the CDR3 is TGTGCCACCTATAGACAGGGCGACACTGAAGCTTTCTTT. The chain links TRBV6-5 to TRBJ1-1, with TRBD1 matching over 7 bases. V trimming: 10 bases; J trimming: 3 bases; junction bases outside the gene matches: 8. The CDR3 is 13 amino acids. Germline assignment: CDR1 MNHEY and CDR2 SVGAGI.

The chain couples TRBV2 to TRBJ1-2; D is unclear. The CDR3 length is 15 residues. Looked up from germline, CDR1 is SNHLY and CDR2 is FYNNEI. Deletions cut 4 bases from V and 5 bases from J, with 17 bases between. The chain's CDR3 is CASSVVLTDPYGYTF. For the CDR3, the DNA is TGTGCCAGCAGTGTAGTTCTCACTGATCCTTATGGCTACACCTTC.

This chain joins TRBV29-1 and TRBJ2-7; perhaps TRBD2 as D (6 bases). Germline CDR1 is SQVTM and CDR2 is ANQGSEA. Trimming took 4 bases from V and 7 from J, leaving 14 bases between them. This CDR3 region has 12 residues. The CDR3 region has the DNA TGCAGCGTTGGTCTGGGGACTGGTGAGCAGTACTTC. Translation gives CSVGLGTGEQYF.

The chain has TRBV10-3 and TRBJ2-7; 7 nucleotides line up with TRBD2. This CDR3 region has 15 residues. The V segment lost 5 bases and the J segment 0 bases; nucleotides outside the gene matches: 7. Germline lookup yields CDR1 ENHRY and CDR2 SYGVKD. CDR3 protein: CAISPGVAGSYEQYF. Written as DNA, the CDR3 is TGTGCCATCAGTCCGGGAGTAGCGGGCTCCTACGAGCAGTACTTC.

The chain combines TRBV6-5 with TRBJ1-2; 7 bases line up with TRBD1. CDR1 is MNHEY, CDR2 SVGAGI, per germline. The CDR3 is 13 residues long. With 4 bases clipped from V and 2 bases from J, the junction kept 1 base outside the gene matches. The CDR3 loop reads CASSLGQNYGYTF. In DNA form, the CDR3 reads TGTGCCAGCAGTTTGGGACAGAACTATGGCTACACCTTC.

The chain couples TRBV11-2 to TRBJ2-3; D not certain. CDR3 length equals 15 residues. Trimming stripped 1 base from V and 3 bases from J, with 11 bases between. CDR1 SGHAT and CDR2 FQNNGV come from the germline V gene. CDR3 amino acids: CASSLVLVPTDTQYF. DNA of the CDR3: TGTGCCAGCAGCTTAGTGTTAGTCCCAACAGATACGCAGTATTTT.

The rearrangement uses TRBV11-2 and TRBJ1-2; the D gene is possibly TRBD1 (5 bases). Germline CDR1 is SGHAT and CDR2 is FQNNGV. This CDR3 region has 15 residues. Trimming pared 0 bases from V and 3 bases from J, leaving 11 bases between. CDR3 sequence (DNA): TGTGCCAGCAGCTTAGAGGGGGGATCCCACTATGGCTACACCTTC. Its protein product is CASSLEGGSHYGYTF.

CDR3 bases: TGTGCCAGCAGCTTGAAGACAGACAATGAGCAGTTCTTC. It specifies CASSLKTDNEQFF. V usage is TRBV5-4 and J usage is TRBJ2-1, with a possible D match to TRBD1 (5 bases). The CDR3 extends over 13 amino acids. Germline values: CDR1 SGHNT, CDR2 YYREEE (reference sequence). The V and J ends lost 1 base and 5 bases respectively, with 7 bases between them.